Shown below are 8 T cell receptor beta chains from a single sample sequenced in a study of shared clonotypes between healthy human individuals. Using immunoSEQ multiplex PCR, the repertoire was profiled, and TCRdb retains in-frame clones only, with some absent. The sample records about 490,000 clones, around three quarters being singletons. Sequencing was carried out using PBMCs. Receptors were obtained from a middle-aged woman in good health. Some clones in this sample may be carry-over from other donors' samples.

Here the CDR3 DNA reads TGTGCCAGCAGCTTAGGGACTAGCGGGACCTACAATGAGCAGTTCTTC. It yields the protein CASSLGTSGTYNEQFF. The rearrangement uses TRBV11-3 and TRBJ2-1; TRBD2 agrees at 12 bases. V shed 1 base and J 2 bases; nucleotides not matched to a gene: 0. CDR1 SGHNT and CDR2 YENEEA come from the germline V gene. This CDR3 spans 16 amino acids.

The chain combines TRBV18 with TRBJ1-1, with D perhaps TRBD1 (5 bases). V was shortened by 3 bases and J by 4 bases, with 18 bases between the two germline ends. The CDR3 sequence is 16 residues long. The V gene's germline CDR1 is KGHSH and CDR2 LQKENI. This CDR3 reads CASSPHQGLYSTEAFF. The CDR3, as DNA: TGTGCCAGCTCACCCCATCAGGGACTCTACTCCACTGAAGCTTTCTTT.

The rearrangement links TRBV5-1 to TRBJ2-2; TRBD2 matches at 13 bases. The CDR3 covers 22 residues. Germline trimming cut 0 bases from V and 11 bases from J; bases unmatched to any gene: 25. Germline values: CDR1 SGHRS, CDR2 YFSETQ. The CDR3 DNA sequence: TGCGCCAGCAGCTTGGAGACTAGCGGGAGGTGGGACCAAGAGCACCAAAAAAGAGAGCTGTTTTTT. Protein product: CASSLETSGRWDQEHQKRELFF.

This chain links TRBV19 with TRBJ2-1, with 7 bases identical to TRBD2. The CDR3 spans 14 residues. Germline CDR1 LNHDA, CDR2 SQIVND (reference sequence). Trimming took 2 bases from V and 7 from J; bases not matched to a gene: 5. The CDR3 nucleotides read TGTGCCAGTAGTATAAGCGGGGAGGTTAATGAGCAGTTCTTC. Protein product: CASSISGEVNEQFF. Variable domain in full (rest from reference TRBV19 and TRBJ2-1): DGGITQSPKYLFRKEGQNVTLSCEQNLNHDAMYWYRQDPGQGLRLIYYSQIVNDFQKGDIAEGYSVSREKKESFPLTVTSAQKNPTAFYLCASSISGEVNEQFFGPGTRLTVL.

The chain joins TRBV6-6 to TRBJ2-1; 7 bases are a match to TRBD1. Germline V gene sequence: CDR1 MNHNY, CDR2 SVGAGI (reference sequence). The J segment lost 1 base and the V segment lost 6 bases, leaving 6 bases of the junction unmatched. This CDR3 region has 15 residues. The CDR3 loop reads CASRRGGSSYNEQFF. The CDR3 DNA reads as TGTGCCAGCAGAAGAGGGGGCTCATCCTACAATGAGCAGTTCTTC.

CDR3 loop: CATGTGTSYEQYF. As DNA, the CDR3 is TGTGCCACCGGGACCGGGACCTCCTACGAGCAGTACTTC. The J gene is TRBJ2-7, the V gene TRBV19; tentatively, D is TRBD1 or TRBD2 (5 bases each). CDR3 length: 13 residues. Trimming took off 10 bases at V and 0 bases at J, with 13 bases between the two ends. The germline CDR1 and CDR2 sequences are LNHDA and SQIVND (reference sequence).

The chain uses TRBV19 and TRBJ1-4; D is undetermined. The CDR3 spans 13 residues. Germline CDR1 and CDR2: LNHDA and SQIVND (reference sequence). V lost 5 bases and J lost 7, with 11 bases in between. This CDR3 reads CASSEGGSEKLFF. CDR3 in DNA: TGTGCCAGTAGTGAAGGCGGGAGTGAAAAACTGTTTTTT. Complete variable domain (other parts from reference TRBV19 and TRBJ1-4): DGGITQSPKYLFRKEGQNVTLSCEQNLNHDAMYWYRQDPGQGLRLIYYSQIVNDFQKGDIAEGYSVSREKKESFPLTVTSAQKNPTAFYLCASSEGGSEKLFFGSGTQLSVL.

The rearrangement joins TRBV11-2 to TRBJ2-7; D may be TRBD2 (5 bases). The CDR3 loop spans 15 amino acids. Germline CDR1 reads SGHAT; CDR2 reads FQNNGV. Trimming took 0 bases from V and 2 from J, leaving 11 bases between them. CDR3 region: CASSLDTFSAYEQYF. The CDR3 nucleotides are TGTGCCAGCAGCTTAGATACCTTTAGCGCCTACGAGCAGTACTTC.